This T cell receptor (beta chain) was found in a study of blood T cell repertoires in COVID-19. Background on the study: Acute-phase and convalescent COVID-19 samples originated in the United States, Italy and Spain. PBMCs, B-cell-depleted T cells, or T cells were the source of the cDNA or gDNA that made up the material.

Study processing details: Reference gene primer amplification yielded estimated nucleated cell counts. Generated by immunoSEQ multiplex PCR, the TCRdb table keeps only in-frame clones and is missing some. That table supplies the V and J calls and clone size; D and trimming were determined from the DNA. The top ten hold 3.5% of the sample, which has some 58,000 clones, about 90% seen once. Germline V lookup: CDR1 SGHTA, CDR2 FQGTGA. V gave up 5 bases and J gave up 3 bases; unmatched junction bases: 3. This CDR3 comprises 14 residues. This rearrangement joins TRBV7-3 to TRBJ2-2, with TRBD1 matching over 7 bases. Sequenced input: peripheral blood. This TCR came from a human donor in a cohort sampled during active COVID-19. CDR3 DNA: TGTGCCAGCAGCGCTACAGGGGACACCGGGGAGCTGTTTTTT. It translates to CASSATGDTGELFF.